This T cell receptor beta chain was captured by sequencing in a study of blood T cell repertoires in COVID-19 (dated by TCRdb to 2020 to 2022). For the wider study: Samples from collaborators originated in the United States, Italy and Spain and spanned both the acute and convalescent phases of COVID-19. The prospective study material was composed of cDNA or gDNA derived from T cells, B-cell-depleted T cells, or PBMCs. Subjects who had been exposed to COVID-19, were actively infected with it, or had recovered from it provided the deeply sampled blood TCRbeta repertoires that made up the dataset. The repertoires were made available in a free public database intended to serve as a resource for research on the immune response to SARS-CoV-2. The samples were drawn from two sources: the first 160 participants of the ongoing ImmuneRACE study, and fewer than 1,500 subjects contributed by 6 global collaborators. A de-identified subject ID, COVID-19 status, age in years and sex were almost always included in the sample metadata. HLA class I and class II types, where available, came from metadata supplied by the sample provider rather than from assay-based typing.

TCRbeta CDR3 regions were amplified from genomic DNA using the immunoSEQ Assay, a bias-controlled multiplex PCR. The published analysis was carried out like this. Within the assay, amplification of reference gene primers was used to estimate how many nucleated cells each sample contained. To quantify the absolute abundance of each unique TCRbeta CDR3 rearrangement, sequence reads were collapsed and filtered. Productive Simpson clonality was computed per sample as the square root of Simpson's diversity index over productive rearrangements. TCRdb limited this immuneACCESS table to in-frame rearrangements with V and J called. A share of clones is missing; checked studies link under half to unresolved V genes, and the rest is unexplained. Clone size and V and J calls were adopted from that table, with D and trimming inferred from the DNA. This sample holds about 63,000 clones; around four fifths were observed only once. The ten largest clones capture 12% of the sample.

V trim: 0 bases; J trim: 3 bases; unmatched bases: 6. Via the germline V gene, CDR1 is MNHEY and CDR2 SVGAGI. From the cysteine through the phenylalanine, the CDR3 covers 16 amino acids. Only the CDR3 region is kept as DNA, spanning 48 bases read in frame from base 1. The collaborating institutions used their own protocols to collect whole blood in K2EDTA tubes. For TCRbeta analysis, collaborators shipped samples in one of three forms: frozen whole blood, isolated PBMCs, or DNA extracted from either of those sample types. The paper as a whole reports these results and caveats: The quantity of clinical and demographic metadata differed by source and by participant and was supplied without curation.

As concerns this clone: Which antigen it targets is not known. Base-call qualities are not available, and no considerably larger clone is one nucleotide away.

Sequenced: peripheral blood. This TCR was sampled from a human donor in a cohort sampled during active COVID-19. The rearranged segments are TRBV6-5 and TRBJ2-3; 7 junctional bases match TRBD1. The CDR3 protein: CASSYSNRGLTDTQYF. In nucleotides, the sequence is TGTGCCAGCAGTTACTCGAACAGGGGTTTAACAGATACGCAGTATTTT.